This T cell receptor beta chain came from a study of T cell responses to AZD1222 COVID-19 vaccine. Whole-study findings and limits: Baseline serostatus was positive in only a handful of AZD1222 recipients. Spike as a whole was targeted by vaccine-associated CD4 TCRs, dominant at 160-218 and 743-854. Females made up more of the donors, who were largely white British, and clonal diversity may have come out too low. Targets within unmutated variant regions were reportedly found for nearly half of spike-specific TCRs.

Looked up from germline, CDR1 is MNHEY and CDR2 is SMNVEV (reference sequence). The CDR3 is made up of 15 amino acids. The ends were cut back, 5 bases at V and 1 base at J, with 12 bases in the middle. TCRdb keeps only in-frame clones here, not all; method: immunoSEQ multiplex PCR. This sample has 110,000 or so clones; nearly 90% occur once, and the top ten carry under 20%. As regards this clone: Its specificity is unknown.

The specimen was peripheral blood, collected on day 0 of AZD1222 vaccination. The V gene is TRBV27, the J gene TRBJ1-3; possibly TRBD1 for D (5 bases). This clonotype originated in an adult in good health. The CDR3 is CASSLTGFSGNTIYF. CDR3 DNA sequence: TGTGCCAGCAGTCTAACAGGATTTTCTGGAAACACCATATATTTT.